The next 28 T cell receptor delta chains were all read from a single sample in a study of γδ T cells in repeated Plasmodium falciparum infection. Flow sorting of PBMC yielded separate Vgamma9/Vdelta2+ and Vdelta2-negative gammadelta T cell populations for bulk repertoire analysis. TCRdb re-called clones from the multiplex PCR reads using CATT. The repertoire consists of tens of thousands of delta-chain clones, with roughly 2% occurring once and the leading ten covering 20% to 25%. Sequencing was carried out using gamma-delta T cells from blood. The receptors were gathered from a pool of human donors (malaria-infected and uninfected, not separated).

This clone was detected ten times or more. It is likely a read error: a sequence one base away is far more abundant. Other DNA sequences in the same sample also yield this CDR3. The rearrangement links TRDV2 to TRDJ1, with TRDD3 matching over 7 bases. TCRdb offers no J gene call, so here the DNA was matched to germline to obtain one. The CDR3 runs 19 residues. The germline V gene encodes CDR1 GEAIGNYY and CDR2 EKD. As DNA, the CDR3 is TGTGCCTGCGACACCAACTTACTGGGGATTTACCCTATACCCGATAAACTCATCTTT. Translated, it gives CACDTNLLGIYPIPDKLIF.

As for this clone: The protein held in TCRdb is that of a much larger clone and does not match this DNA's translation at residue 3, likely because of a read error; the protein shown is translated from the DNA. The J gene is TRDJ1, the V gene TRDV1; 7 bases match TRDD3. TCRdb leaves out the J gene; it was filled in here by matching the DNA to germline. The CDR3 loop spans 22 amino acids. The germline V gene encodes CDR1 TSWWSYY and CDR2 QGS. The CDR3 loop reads CAPGELRIPTVRGIRCTDKLIF. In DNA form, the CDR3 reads TGTGCTCCTGGGGAACTTAGAATCCCTACCGTCCGGGGGATCCGATGCACCGATAAACTCATCTTT.

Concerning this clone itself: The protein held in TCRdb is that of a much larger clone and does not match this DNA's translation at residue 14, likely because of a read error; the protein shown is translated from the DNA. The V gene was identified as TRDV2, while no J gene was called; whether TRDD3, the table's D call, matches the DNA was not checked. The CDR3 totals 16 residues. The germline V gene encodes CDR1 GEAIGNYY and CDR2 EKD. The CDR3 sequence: CACDTELGEHTDKPIF. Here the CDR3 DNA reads TGTGCCTGTGACACCGAGCTGGGGGAGCACACCGATAAACCCATCTTT.

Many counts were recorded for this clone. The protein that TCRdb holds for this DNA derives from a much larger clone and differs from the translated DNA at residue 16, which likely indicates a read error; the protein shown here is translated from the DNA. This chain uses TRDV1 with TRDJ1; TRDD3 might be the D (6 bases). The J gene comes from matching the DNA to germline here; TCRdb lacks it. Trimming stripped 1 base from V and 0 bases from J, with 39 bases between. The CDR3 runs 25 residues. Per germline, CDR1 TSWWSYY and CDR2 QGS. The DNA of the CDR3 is TGTGCTCTTGGGGAACCAACCCCTCGCCTACTCACACGTACTGGGAGATTTAGGTACACCGATAAACTCATCTTT. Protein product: CALGEPTPRLLTRTGRFRYTDKLIF.

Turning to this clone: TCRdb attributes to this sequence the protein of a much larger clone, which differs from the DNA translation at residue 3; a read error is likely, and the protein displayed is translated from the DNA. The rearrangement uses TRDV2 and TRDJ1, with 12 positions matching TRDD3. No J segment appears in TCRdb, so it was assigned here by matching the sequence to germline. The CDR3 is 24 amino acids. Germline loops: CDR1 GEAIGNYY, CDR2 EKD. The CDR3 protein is CAWDTLPGGYADAQPKLYTDKLIF. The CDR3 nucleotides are TGTGCCTGGGACACTCTTCCTGGGGGATACGCGGATGCACAACCCAAATTGTACACCGATAAACTCATCTTT.

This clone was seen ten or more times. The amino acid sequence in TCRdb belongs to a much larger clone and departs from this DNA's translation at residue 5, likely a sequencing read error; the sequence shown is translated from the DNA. CDR3 in DNA: TGTGCTCTTGGGAAACTTAGGGCCCCTCCAAATTCTGGGGGATACGAACTCATCTTT. Protein: CALGKLRAPPNSGGYELIF. V usage is TRDV1 and J usage is TRDJ1; 12 bases agree with TRDD3. The J gene comes from matching the DNA to germline here; TCRdb lacks it. The germline CDR1 and CDR2 sequences are TSWWSYY and QGS. This CDR3 comprises 19 residues.

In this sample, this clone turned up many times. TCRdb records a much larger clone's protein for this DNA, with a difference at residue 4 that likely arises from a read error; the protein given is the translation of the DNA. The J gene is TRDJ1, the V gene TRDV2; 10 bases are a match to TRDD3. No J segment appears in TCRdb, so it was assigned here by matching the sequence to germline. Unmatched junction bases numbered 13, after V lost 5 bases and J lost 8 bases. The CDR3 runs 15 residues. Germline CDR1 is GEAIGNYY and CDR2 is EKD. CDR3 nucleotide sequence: TGTGCCTGTGGCACGAGAGTACTGGGGGATGACAAACTCATCTTT. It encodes CACGTRVLGDDKLIF.

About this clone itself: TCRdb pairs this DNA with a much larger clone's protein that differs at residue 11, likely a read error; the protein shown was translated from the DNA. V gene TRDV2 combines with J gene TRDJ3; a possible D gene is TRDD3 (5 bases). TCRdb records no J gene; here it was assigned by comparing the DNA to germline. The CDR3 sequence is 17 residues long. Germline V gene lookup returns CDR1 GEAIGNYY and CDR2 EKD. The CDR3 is CACDTLDGSWVTRQMFF. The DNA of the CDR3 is TGTGCCTGTGACACCTTAGACGGCTCCTGGGTCACCCGACAGATGTTTTTC.

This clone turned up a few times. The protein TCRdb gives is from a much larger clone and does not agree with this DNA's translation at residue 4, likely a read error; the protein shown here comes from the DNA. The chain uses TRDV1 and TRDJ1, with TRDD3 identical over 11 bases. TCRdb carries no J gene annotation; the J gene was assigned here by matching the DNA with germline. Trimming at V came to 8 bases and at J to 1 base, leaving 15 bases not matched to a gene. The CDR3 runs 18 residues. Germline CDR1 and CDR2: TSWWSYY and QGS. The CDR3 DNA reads TGTGCTCTTAGGAAACCGTACTGGGGGATAGCGGGCACCGATAAACTCATCTTT. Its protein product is CALRKPYWGIAGTDKLIF.

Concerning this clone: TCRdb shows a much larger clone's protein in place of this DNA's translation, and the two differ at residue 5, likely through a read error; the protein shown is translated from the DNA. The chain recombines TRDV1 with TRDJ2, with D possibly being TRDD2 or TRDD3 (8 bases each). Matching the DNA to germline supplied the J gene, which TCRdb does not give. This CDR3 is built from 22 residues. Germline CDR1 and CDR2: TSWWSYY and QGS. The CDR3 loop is CALGKLGSSYVGYAPLTAQLFF. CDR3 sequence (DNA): TGTGCTCTTGGGAAACTAGGTTCTTCCTACGTGGGATACGCGCCTTTGACAGCACAACTCTTCTTT.

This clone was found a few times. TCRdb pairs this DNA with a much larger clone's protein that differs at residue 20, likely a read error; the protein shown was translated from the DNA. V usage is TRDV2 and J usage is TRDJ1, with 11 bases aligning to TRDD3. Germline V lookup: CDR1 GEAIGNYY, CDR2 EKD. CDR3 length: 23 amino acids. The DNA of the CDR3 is TGTGCCTGTGACACCGTAGGTAGCGGTAGTCGCATACTGGGGGATAAAGGAGCCGATAGACTCATCTTT. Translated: CACDTVGSGSRILGDKGADRLIF.

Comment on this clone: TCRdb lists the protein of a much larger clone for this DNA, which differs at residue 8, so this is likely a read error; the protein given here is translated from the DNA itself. As DNA, the CDR3 is TGTGCCTGTGACAAAACTGGGAGCTCCTGGGACACCCGACAGATGTTTTTC. This codes for CACDKTGSSWDTRQMFF. The V and J genes are TRDV2 and TRDJ3, with D possibly matching TRDD3 (6 bases). Germline matching of the DNA provided the J gene here, since TCRdb leaves it blank. V gave up 2 bases and J gave up 0 bases, with 10 bases separating them. Germline V gives CDR1 GEAIGNYY, CDR2 EKD. This CDR3 contains 17 residues.

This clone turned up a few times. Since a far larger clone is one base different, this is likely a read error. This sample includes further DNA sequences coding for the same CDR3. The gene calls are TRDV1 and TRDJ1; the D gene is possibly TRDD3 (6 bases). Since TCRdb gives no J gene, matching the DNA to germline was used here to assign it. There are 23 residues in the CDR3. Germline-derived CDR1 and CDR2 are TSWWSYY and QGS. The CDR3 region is CALGDHEGPGVKLRWGYTDKLIF. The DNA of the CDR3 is TGTGCCCTTGGGGACCACGAGGGTCCGGGGGTCAAACTCAGGTGGGGGTACACCGATAAACTCATCTTT.

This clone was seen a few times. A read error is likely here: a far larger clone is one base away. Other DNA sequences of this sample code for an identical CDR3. The CDR3 DNA follows: TGTGCTTGTGACACCGTCGGGGGGGGTTACACCGATAAACTCATCTTT. Translated, it gives CACDTVGGGYTDKLIF. The rearrangement uses TRDV2 and TRDJ1; D perhaps matches TRDD3 (5 bases). Germline matching of the DNA provided the J gene here, since TCRdb leaves it blank. Germline-derived CDR1 and CDR2 are GEAIGNYY and EKD. This CDR3 contains 16 residues.

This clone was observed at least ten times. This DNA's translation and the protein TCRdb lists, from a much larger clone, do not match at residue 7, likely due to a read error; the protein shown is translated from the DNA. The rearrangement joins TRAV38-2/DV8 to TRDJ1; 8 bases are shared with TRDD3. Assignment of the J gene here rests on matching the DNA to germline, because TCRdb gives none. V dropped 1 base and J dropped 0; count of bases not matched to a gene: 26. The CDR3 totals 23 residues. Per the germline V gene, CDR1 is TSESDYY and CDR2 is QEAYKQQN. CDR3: CAYRSRQPQTARGYTEYTDKLIF. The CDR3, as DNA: TGTGCTTATAGGAGCCGCCAACCCCAAACCGCCCGGGGATACACCGAGTACACCGATAAACTCATCTTT.

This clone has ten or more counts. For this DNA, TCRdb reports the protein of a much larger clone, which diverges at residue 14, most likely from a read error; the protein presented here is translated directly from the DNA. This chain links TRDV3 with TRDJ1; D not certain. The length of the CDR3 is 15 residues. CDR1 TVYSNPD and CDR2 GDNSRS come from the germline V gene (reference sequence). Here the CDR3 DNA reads TGTGCCTTTGCCCGTGAGGGCCCTGGAACCGATAAACTCACCTTT. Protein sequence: CAFAREGPGTDKLTF. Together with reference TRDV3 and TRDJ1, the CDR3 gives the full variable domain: CDKVTQSSPDQTVASGSEVVLLCTYDTVYSNPDLFWYRIRPDYSFQFVFYGDNSRSEGADFTQGRFSVKHILTQKAFHLVISPVRTEDSATYYCAFAREGPGTDKLTFGKGTRVTVEP.

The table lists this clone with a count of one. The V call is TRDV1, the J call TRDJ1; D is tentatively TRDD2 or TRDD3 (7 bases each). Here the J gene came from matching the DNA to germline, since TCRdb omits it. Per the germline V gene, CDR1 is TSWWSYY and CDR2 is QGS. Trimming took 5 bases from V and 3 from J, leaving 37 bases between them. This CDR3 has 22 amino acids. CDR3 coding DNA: TGTGCTCTTGGGTCACTCTCCCATTCCTACTGGATACGCGGAGACGTCCCCGATAAACTCATCTTT. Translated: CALGSLSHSYWIRGDVPDKLIF.

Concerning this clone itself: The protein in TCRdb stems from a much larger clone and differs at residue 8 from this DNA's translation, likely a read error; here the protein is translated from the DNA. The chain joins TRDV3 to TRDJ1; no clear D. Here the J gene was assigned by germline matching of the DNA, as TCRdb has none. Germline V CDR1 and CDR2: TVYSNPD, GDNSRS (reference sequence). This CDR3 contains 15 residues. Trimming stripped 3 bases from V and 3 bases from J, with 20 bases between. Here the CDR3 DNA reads TGTGCCTTCCCGGCCCGGCGGATGGTCGCCGATAAACTCATCTTT. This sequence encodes CAFPARRMVADKLIF.

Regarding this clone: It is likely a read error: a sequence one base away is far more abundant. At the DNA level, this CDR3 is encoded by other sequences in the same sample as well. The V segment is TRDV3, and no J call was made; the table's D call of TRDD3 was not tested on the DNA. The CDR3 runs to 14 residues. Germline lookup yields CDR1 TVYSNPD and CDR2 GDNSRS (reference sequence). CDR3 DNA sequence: TGTGCCTTAAAACTGGGGGACCTCACCGATAAGCTCATCTTT. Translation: CALKLGDLTDKLIF.

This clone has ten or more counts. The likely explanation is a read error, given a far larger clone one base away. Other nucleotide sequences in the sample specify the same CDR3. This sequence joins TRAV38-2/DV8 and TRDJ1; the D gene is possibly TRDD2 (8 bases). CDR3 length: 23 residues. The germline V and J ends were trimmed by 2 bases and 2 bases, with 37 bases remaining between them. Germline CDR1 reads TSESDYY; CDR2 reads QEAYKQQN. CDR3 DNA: TGTGCTTATAGGAGTTACTTCCTACGGATGAGTGGGGGACCCCGTAAGAGGACCGATAAACTCATCTTT. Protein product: CAYRSYFLRMSGGPRKRTDKLIF.

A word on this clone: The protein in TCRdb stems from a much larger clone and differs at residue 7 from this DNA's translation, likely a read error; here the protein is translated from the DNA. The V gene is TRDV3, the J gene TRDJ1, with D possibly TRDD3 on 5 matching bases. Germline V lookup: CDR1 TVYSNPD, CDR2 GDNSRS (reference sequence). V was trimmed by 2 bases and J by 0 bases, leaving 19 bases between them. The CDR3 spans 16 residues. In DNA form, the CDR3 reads TGTGCCTTTGATTACTGGTGGCCAGCGTACACCGATAAACTCATCTTT. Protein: CAFDYWWPAYTDKLIF.

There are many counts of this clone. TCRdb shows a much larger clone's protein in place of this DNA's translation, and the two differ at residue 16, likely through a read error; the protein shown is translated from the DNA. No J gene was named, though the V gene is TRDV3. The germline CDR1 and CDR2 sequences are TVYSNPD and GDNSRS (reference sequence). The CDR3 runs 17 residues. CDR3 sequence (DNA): TGTGCCTTACCGGTTCCCTTCCACCCGTCCCATAGAGGTAAACTCACCTTT. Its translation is CALPVPFHPSHRGKLTF.

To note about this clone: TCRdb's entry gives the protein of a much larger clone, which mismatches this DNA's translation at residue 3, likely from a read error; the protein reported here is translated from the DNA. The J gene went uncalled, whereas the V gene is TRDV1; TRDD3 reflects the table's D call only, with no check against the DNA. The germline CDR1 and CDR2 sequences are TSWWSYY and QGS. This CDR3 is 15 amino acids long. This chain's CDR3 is CAPGTYETGGYRVIF. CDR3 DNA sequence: TGTGCTCCTGGGACTTATGAAACTGGGGGATACAGGGTCATCTTT.

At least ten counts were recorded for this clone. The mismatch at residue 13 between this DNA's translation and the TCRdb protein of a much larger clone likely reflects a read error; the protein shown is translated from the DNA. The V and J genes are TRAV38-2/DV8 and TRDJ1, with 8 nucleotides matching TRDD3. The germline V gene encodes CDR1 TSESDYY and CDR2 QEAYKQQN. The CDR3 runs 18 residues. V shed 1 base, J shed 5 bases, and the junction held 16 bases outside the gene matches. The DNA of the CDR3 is TGTGCTTATAGGAGCTCTGAGGACCCCTACTGGGGGGGAGATAAACTCATCTTT. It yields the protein CAYRSSEDPYWGGDKLIF.

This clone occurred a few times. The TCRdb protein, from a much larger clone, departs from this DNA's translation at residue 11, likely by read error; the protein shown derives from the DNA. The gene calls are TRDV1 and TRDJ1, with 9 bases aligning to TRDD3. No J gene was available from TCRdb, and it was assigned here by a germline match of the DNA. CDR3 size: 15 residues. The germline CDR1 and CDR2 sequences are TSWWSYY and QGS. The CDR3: CALGEPGDTTEKLIF. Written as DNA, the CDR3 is TGTGCTCTTGGGGAACCCGGGGATACGACCGAGAAACTCATCTTT.

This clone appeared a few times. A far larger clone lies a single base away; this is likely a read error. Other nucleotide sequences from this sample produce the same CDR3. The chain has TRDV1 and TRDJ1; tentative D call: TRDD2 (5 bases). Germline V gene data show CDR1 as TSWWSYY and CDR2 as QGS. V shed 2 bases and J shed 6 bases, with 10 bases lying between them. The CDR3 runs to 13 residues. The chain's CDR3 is CALGEVPTNKLIF. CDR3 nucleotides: TGTGCTCTTGGGGAAGTCCCTACGAATAAACTCATCTTT.

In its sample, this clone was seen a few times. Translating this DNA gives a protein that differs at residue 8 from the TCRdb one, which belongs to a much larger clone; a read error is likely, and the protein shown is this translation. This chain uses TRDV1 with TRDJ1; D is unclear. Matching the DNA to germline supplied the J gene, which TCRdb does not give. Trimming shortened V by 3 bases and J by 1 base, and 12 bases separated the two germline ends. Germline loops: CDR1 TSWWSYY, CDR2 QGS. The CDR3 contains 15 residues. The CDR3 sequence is CALGDPGLSTDKLIF. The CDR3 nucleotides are TGTGCTCTTGGGGATCCAGGGCTCTCCACCGATAAACTCATCTTT.

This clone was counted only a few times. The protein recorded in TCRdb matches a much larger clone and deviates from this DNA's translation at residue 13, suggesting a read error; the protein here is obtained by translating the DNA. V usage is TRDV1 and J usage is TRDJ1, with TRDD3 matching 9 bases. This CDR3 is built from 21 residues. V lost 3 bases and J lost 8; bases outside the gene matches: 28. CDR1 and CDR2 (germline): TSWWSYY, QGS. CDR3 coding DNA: TGTGCTCTTGGGGAGTCCGACCCCGCACACTGGGGGACCCTCTGGGGAAAGAAACTCATCTTT. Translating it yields CALGESDPAHWGTLWGKKLIF.